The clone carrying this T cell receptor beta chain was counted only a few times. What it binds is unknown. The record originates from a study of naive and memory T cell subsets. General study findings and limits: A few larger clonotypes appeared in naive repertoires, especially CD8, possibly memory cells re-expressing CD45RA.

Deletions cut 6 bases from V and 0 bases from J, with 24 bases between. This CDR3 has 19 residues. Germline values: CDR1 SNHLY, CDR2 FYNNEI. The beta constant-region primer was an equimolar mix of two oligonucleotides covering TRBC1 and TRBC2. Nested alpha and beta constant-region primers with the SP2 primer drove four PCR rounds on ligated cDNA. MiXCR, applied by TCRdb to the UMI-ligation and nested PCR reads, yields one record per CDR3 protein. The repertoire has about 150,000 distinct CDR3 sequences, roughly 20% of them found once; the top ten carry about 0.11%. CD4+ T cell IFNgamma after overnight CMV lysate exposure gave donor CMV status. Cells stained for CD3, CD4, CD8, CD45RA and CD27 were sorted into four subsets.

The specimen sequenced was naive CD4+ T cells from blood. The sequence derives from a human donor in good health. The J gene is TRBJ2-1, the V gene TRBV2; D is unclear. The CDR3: CASRDQEPPVKISYNEQFF. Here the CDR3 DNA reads TGTGCCAGCAGAGATCAGGAACCGCCCGTTAAAATCTCCTACAATGAGCAGTTCTTC.